Shown below are 15 T cell receptor beta chains from a single sample sequenced in a study of T-cell reconstitution after alpha-beta-depleted transplantation in children. Preparation of the TCRbeta library involved a method that used unique molecular identifiers. One entry per CDR3 protein, called by TCRdb with MiXCR from the PCR reads. The table includes more than 100,000 distinct CDR3 sequences, more than 20% detected once. Sequencing used PBMCs, mostly from graft donor cells, obtained 180 days after TCRalphabeta/CD19-depleted stem cell transplant. The receptor set was obtained from a male patient between 2 and 15 years old who had a stem cell transplant for chronic granulomatous disease, so the T cells may come from the graft donor.

The V gene is TRBV5-6, the J gene TRBJ2-7, with D maybe TRBD2 (6 bases). Germline-derived CDR1 and CDR2 are SGHDT and YYEEEE. Trimming took off 0 bases at V and 5 bases at J, with 15 bases between the two ends. The CDR3 is made up of 15 amino acids. For the CDR3, the DNA is TGTGCCAGCAGCTTGGTATTAGCGGCGAGGGACGAGCAGTACTTC. It translates to CASSLVLAARDEQYF.

This CDR3 reads CASRGTENTEAFF. In DNA, the CDR3 is TGTGCCAGCAGGGGGACAGAGAACACTGAAGCTTTCTTT. This chain uses TRBV12-3 or TRBV12-4 with TRBJ1-1; 7 bases line up with TRBD1. The junction had 2 bases not matched to a gene; V was cut back by 6 bases and J by 1 base. The CDR3 totals 13 residues.

The sample holds many counts of this clonotype. Sequence at one end of the junction differs from germline and may be a read error. The chain joins TRBV4-2 to TRBJ2-7; 11 bases fit TRBD2. Germline CDR1 and CDR2: LGHNA and YNFKEQ. The CDR3 is 13 amino acids. In nucleotides, the CDR3 is TGTGCCAGCAGCCAAGATCCGACACTAGCGGGAGTCTTC. It codes for CASSQDPTLAGVF.

The chain has TRBV15 and TRBJ1-6, with 9 bases fitting TRBD1. The CDR3 is 16 residues long. Germline loops: CDR1 LNHNV, CDR2 YYDKDF (reference sequence). With 2 bases clipped from V and 9 bases from J, the junction kept 8 bases outside the gene matches. CDR3 in DNA: TGTGCCACCAGCAGACCCTCCGGGACAGGGCCTTCACCCCTCCACTTT. Protein product: CATSRPSGTGPSPLHF.

Ten or more counts support this clonotype. The chain links TRBV20-1 to TRBJ1-1; TRBD1 matches at 7 bases. CDR3 size: 13 residues. The germline gives CDR1 DFQATT, CDR2 SNEGSKA (reference sequence). V trimming: 3 bases; J trimming: 9 bases; junction bases outside the gene matches: 10. This chain's CDR3 is CSARARQGGQAFF. Written as DNA, the CDR3 is TGCAGTGCTAGGGCAAGACAGGGCGGCCAAGCTTTCTTT.

This clonotype showed up many times. This chain joins TRBV29-1 and TRBJ2-2; D not certain. Per germline, CDR1 SQVTM and CDR2 ANQGSEA. The V end was cut by 6 bases, the J end by 0 bases, with 14 bases between. The CDR3 is 15 residues long. In DNA, the CDR3 is TGCAGCGTCGGTCCTCCGGAAGCGAACACCGGGGAGCTGTTTTTT. Encoded protein: CSVGPPEANTGELFF.

In nucleotides, the CDR3 is TGTGCCAGCAGCTTAGTCCCGACTAGCGGAAACCAAGAGACCCAGTACTTC. Translated: CASSLVPTSGNQETQYF. The chain carries TRBV7-6 and TRBJ2-5; 9 nucleotides agree with TRBD2. Germline values: CDR1 SGHVS, CDR2 FNYEAQ. The V and J ends lost 1 base and 0 bases, in that order; junction bases with no gene match: 6. CDR3 size: 17 residues.

The rearrangement joins TRBV2 to TRBJ2-6; the match to TRBD1 covers 7 bases. The V gene end was trimmed by 8 bases and the J gene end by 0 bases; junction bases not matched to a gene: 7. The CDR3 runs 16 residues. Looked up from germline, CDR1 is SNHLY and CDR2 is FYNNEI. This chain's CDR3 is CASEGTAISGANVLTF. Here the CDR3 DNA reads TGTGCCAGCGAAGGGACAGCCATCTCTGGGGCCAACGTCCTGACTTTC.

In this sample, this clonotype turned up many times. This chain connects TRBV7-2 to TRBJ2-1, with TRBD2 identical over 8 bases. This CDR3 spans 15 amino acids. Germline assignment: CDR1 SGHTA and CDR2 FQGNSA. The V gene end was trimmed by 4 bases and the J gene end by 6 bases; junction bases not matched to a gene: 8. CDR3 in amino acids: CASSWDGRASNEQFF. CDR3 bases: TGTGCCAGCAGCTGGGACGGGAGGGCCTCCAATGAGCAGTTCTTC.

The V and J genes are TRBV5-1 and TRBJ2-1; D not certain. The length of the CDR3 is 15 residues. The V end was cut by 3 bases, the J end by 1 base, with 11 bases between. Germline CDR1 is SGHRS and CDR2 is YFSETQ. The CDR3 DNA reads as TGCGCCAGCAGCTCCCTTTTAGGGTCCTACAATGAGCAGTTCTTC. It yields the protein CASSSLLGSYNEQFF.

This clonotype occurred many times. The chain carries TRBV5-1 and TRBJ2-3; a possible D gene is TRBD1 (7 bases). The V and J ends lost 4 bases and 4 bases respectively, with 13 bases between them. CDR1 is SGHRS and CDR2 is YFSETQ in the germline V gene. CDR3 length: 14 residues. CDR3 in DNA: TGCGCCAGCAGCGAAACAGGGGACTCAGATACGCAGTATTTT. Protein: CASSETGDSDTQYF.

This clonotype was counted at least ten times. CDR3 sequence (DNA): TGCAGCGTTGGAGGGACCGAATCAAGCTCTGGAAACACCATATATTTT. Translation: CSVGGTESSSGNTIYF. J is TRBJ1-3 and V is TRBV29-1; tentatively, D is TRBD1 (5 bases). This CDR3 has 16 amino acids. The germline CDR1 and CDR2 sequences are SQVTM and ANQGSEA. Between the trimmed V and J ends, which lost 4 bases and 0 bases, there was a span of 16 bases.

This clonotype has just one count. In DNA, the CDR3 is TGCAGTGCTACAATCACCGGGACAGGGAAGGGCGAGCAGTACTTC. It codes for CSATITGTGKGEQYF. The chain is built from TRBV20-1 and TRBJ2-7; 9 bases are shared with TRBD1. Germline V gene data show CDR1 as DFQATT and CDR2 as SNEGSKA (reference sequence). V lost 4 bases and J lost 6; bases outside the gene matches: 13. The CDR3 spans 15 residues.

This clonotype has a handful of counts. This chain links TRBV15 with TRBJ1-4; D is uncertain. The CDR3 runs 14 residues. Germline V gene lookup returns CDR1 LNHNV and CDR2 YYDKDF (reference sequence). Trimming removed 0 bases from V and 14 bases from J, with 16 bases in between. The CDR3 nucleotides are TGTGCCACCAGCAGAGATAGGGAGGGCCTCCGCCTGTTTTTT. It translates to CATSRDREGLRLFF.

The count of this clonotype is one. CDR3: CSAREPPYEQYF. CDR3 nucleotide sequence: TGCAGTGCCCGGGAGCCCCCATACGAGCAGTACTTC. This rearrangement joins TRBV20-1 to TRBJ2-7; a weak D match, TRBD2 (6 bases). Germline loops: CDR1 DFQATT, CDR2 SNEGSKA (reference sequence). The V end lost 6 bases, the J end lost 4 bases, and 13 bases lay between the germline ends. CDR3 length: 12 residues.